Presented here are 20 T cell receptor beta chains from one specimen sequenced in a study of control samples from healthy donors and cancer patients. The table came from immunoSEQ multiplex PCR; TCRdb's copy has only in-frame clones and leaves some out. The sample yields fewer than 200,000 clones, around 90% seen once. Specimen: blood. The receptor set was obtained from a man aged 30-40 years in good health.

The CDR3 DNA sequence: TGTGCCAGCAGCGCAGGCCCGGATACGCAGTATTTT. Translated: CASSAGPDTQYF. The chain carries TRBV7-2 and TRBJ2-3; D is unclear. V was pared by 5 bases and J by 6 bases, with 9 bases between. From germline, CDR1 is SGHTA and CDR2 FQGNSA. This CDR3 is 12 amino acids long. Full variable domain (rest looked up from reference TRBV7-2 and TRBJ2-3): GAGVSQSPSNKVTEKGKDVELRCDPISGHTALYWYRQSLGQGLEFLIYFQGNSAPDKSGLPSDRFSAERTGGSVSTLTIQRTQQEDSAVYLCASSAGPDTQYFGPGTRLTVL.

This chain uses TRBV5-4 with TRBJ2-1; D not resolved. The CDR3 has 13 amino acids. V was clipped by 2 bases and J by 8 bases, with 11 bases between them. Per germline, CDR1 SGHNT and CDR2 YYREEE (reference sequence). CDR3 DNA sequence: TGTGCCAGCAGCTTAGGGCTAGGCGATGAGCAGTTCTTC. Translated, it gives CASSLGLGDEQFF. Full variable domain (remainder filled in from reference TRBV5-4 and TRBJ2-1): ETGVTQSPTHLIKTRGQQVTLRCSSQSGHNTVSWYQQALGQGPQFIFQYYREEENGRGNFPPRFSGLQFPNYSSELNVNALELDDSALYLCASSLGLGDEQFFGPGTRLTVL.

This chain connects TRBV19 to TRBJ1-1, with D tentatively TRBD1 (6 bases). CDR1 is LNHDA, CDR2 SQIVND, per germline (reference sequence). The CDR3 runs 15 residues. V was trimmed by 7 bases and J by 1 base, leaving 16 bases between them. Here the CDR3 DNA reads TGTGCCAGTACCCCACCCCTGGGGGCGAACACTGAAGCTTTCTTT. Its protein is CASTPPLGANTEAFF.

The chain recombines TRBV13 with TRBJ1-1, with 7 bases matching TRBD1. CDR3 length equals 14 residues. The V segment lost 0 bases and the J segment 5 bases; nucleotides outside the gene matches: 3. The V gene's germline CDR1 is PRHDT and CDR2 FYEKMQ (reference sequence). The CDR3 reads CASSLGGGATEAFF. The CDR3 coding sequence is TGTGCCAGCAGCTTAGGAGGGGGCGCTACTGAAGCTTTCTTT.

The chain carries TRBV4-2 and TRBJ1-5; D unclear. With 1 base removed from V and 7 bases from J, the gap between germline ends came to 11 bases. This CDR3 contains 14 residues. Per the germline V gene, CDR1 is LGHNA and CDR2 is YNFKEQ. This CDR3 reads CASSQVEARQPQHF. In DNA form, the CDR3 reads TGTGCCAGCAGCCAAGTTGAGGCCCGGCAGCCCCAGCATTTT.

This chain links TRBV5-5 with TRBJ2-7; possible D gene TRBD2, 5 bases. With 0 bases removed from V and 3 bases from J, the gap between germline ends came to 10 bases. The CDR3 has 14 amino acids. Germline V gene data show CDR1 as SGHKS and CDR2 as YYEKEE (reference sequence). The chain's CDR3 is CASSLERGSYEQYF. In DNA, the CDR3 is TGTGCCAGCAGCTTGGAGAGAGGGAGCTACGAGCAGTACTTC.

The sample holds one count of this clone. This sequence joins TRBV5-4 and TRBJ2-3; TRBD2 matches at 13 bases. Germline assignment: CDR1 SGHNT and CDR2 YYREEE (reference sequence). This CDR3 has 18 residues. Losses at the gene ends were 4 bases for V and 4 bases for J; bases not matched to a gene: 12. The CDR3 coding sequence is TGTGCCAGCAGCGCTAGGACTAGCGGGGGCGGAGGGTCAGATACGCAGTATTTT. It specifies CASSARTSGGGGSDTQYF.

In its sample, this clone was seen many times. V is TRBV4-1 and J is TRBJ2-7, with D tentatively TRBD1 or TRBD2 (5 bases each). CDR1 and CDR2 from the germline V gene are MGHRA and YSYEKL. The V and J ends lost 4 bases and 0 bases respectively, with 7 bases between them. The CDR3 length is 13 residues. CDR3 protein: CASSRDHSYEQYF. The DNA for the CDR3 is TGCGCCAGCAGCCGGGACCACTCCTACGAGCAGTACTTC.

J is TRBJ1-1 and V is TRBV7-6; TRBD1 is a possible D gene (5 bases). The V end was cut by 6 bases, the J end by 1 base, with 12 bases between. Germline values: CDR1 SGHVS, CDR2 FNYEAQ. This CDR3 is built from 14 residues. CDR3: CASRETEPNTEAFF. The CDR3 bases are TGTGCCAGCAGGGAGACAGAGCCGAACACTGAAGCTTTCTTT.

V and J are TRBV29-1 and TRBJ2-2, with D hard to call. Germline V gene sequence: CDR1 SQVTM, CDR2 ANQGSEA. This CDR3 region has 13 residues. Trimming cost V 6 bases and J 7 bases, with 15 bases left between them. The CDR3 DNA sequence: TGCAGCGTAGCAGACTTGATCGGCGGGGAGCTGTTTTTT. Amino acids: CSVADLIGGELFF.

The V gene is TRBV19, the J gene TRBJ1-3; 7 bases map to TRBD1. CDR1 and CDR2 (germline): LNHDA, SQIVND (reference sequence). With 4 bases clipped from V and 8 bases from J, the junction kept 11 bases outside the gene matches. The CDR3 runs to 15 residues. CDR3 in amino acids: CASSTYPGTVDTIYF. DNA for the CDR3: TGTGCCAGTAGTACCTATCCCGGGACAGTGGACACCATATATTTT.

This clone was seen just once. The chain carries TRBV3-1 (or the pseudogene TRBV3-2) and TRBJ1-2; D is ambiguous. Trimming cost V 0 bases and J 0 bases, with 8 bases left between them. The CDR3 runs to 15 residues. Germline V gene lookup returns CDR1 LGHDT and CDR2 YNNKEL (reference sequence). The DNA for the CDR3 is TGTGCCAGCAGCCAAGAGAGGATTTCTAACTATGGCTACACCTTC. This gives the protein CASSQERISNYGYTF.

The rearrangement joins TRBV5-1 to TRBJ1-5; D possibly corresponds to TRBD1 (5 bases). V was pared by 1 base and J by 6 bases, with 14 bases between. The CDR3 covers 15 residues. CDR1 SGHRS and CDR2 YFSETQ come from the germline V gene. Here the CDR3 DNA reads TGCGCCAGCAGCTTGCAGGGCGCAGGTACTCAGCCCCAGCATTTT. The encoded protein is CASSLQGAGTQPQHF.

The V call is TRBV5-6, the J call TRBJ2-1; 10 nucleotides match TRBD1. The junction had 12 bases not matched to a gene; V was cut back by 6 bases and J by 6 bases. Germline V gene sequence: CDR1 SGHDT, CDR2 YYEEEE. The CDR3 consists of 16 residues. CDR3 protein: CASTHASGTGVNEQFF. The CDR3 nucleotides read TGTGCCAGCACTCATGCTTCCGGGACAGGGGTCAATGAGCAGTTCTTC.

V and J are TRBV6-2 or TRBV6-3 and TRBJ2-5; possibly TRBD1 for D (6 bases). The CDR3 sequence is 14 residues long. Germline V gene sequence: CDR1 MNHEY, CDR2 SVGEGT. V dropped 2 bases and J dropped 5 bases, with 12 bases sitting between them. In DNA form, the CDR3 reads TGTGCCAGCAGTTACATCGGCGGACAGGAGACCCAGTACTTC. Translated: CASSYIGGQETQYF.

The chain's CDR3 is CASSRAHGETGELFF. Here the CDR3 DNA reads TGTGCCAGCAGTCGGGCTCACGGCGAAACCGGGGAGCTGTTTTTT. The chain recombines TRBV6-4 with TRBJ2-2, with no clear D. This CDR3 comprises 15 residues. The germline CDR1 and CDR2 sequences are MRHNA and SNTAGT. V was cut by 5 bases and J by 5 bases, with 15 bases left in between.

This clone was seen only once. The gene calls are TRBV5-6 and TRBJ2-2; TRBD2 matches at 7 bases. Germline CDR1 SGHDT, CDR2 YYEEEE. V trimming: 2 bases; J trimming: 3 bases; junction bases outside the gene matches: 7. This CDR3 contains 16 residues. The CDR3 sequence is CASSFGGREDTGELFF. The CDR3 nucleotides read TGTGCCAGCAGCTTTGGAGGGAGGGAAGACACCGGGGAGCTGTTTTTT.

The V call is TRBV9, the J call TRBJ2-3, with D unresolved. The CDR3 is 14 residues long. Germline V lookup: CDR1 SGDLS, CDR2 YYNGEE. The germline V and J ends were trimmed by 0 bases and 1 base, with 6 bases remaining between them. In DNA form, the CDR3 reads TGTGCCAGCAGCGTAGCTAGTCGCACAGATACGCAGTATTTT. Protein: CASSVASRTDTQYF.

The CDR3 DNA follows: TGCAGTGCTAGTCCAGCCGGGACAGGGCTAGAGCAGTACTTC. Its translation is CSASPAGTGLEQYF. The V gene is TRBV20-1, the J gene TRBJ2-7, with 9 bases lining up with TRBD1. Per germline, CDR1 DFQATT and CDR2 SNEGSKA (reference sequence). J was trimmed by 7 bases and V by 3 bases; bases with no gene match: 10. The CDR3 extends over 14 amino acids.

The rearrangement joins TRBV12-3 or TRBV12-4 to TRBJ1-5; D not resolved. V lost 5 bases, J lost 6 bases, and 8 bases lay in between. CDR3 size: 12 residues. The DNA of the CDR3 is TGTGCCAGCAGTACCCCCCCTCAGCCCCAGCATTTT. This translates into CASSTPPQPQHF.